This passage covers 14 T cell receptor beta chains from one sample sequenced in a study of chemoradiotherapy in HPV16-positive cancers. Using immunoSEQ multiplex PCR, the repertoire was profiled, and TCRdb retains in-frame clones only, with some absent. Of roughly 10,000 clones listed, less than 80% are singletons. The material was obtained from a patient who underwent chemoradiotherapy. These TCRs come from a human donor with HPV-associated anogenital cancer.

The CDR3 DNA sequence: TGTGCCAGCAGTCGCTCCCTATGGGACAACATCTATGGCTACACCTTC. Protein: CASSRSLWDNIYGYTF. J is TRBJ1-2 and V is TRBV27; a possible D gene is TRBD1 (6 bases). Germline V gene data show CDR1 as MNHEY and CDR2 as SMNVEV (reference sequence). The CDR3 length is 16 residues. With 5 bases removed from V and 4 bases from J, the gap between germline ends came to 20 bases.

This clone was observed a few times. V usage is TRBV5-6 and J usage is TRBJ2-7; 9 bases map to TRBD2. This CDR3 spans 15 amino acids. CDR1 and CDR2 from the germline V gene are SGHDT and YYEEEE. The V gene end was trimmed by 5 bases and the J gene end by 3 bases; junction bases not matched to a gene: 9. The CDR3 here is CASRTQGGGVYEQYF. The CDR3 coding sequence is TGTGCCAGCAGGACACAGGGCGGGGGGGTCTACGAGCAGTACTTC.

The sample holds a few counts of this clone. J is TRBJ2-7 and V is TRBV15, with D unresolved. V was clipped by 0 bases and J by 3 bases, with 6 bases between them. The length of the CDR3 is 13 residues. Germline V lookup: CDR1 LNHNV, CDR2 YYDKDF (reference sequence). The CDR3 DNA is TGTGCCACCAGCAGAGATCTGGGCTACGAGCAGTACGTC. Amino acid sequence: CATSRDLGYEQYV.

This chain connects TRBV5-1 to TRBJ2-7, with 11 bases matching TRBD2. This CDR3 has 15 amino acids. Germline V CDR1 and CDR2: SGHRS, YFSETQ. The V gene end was trimmed by 1 base and the J gene end by 3 bases; junction bases not matched to a gene: 3. The chain's CDR3 is CASSLWGTSGYEQYF. DNA for the CDR3: TGCGCCAGCAGCTTGTGGGGGACTAGCGGCTACGAGCAGTACTTC.

The chain combines TRBV29-1 with TRBJ2-1, with 7 positions matching TRBD2. The CDR3 covers 14 residues. In germline, CDR1 is SQVTM, CDR2 ANQGSEA. Trimming cost V 8 bases and J 1 base; bases outside gene matches: 8. The CDR3 coding sequence is TGCAGCCTTCAACGGGGGGAGTCCTACAATGAGCAGTTCTTC. Its protein product is CSLQRGESYNEQFF.

This clone was counted a few times. This chain joins TRBV7-9 and TRBJ2-7; 9 positions agree with TRBD2. CDR3 length: 14 residues. Trimming took 3 bases from V and 3 from J; bases not matched to a gene: 3. The V gene's germline CDR1 is SEHNR and CDR2 FQNEAQ (reference sequence). The CDR3 sequence: CASSFLAGRYEQYF. The CDR3, as DNA: TGTGCCAGCAGCTTCCTAGCGGGACGCTACGAGCAGTACTTC.

CDR3 residues: CASSLEEKNTGELFF. CDR3 bases: TGTGCCAGCAGCCTCGAGGAGAAAAACACCGGGGAGCTGTTTTTT. V gene TRBV6-5 combines with J gene TRBJ2-2; D call uncertain. V was trimmed by 6 bases and J by 2 bases, leaving 13 bases between them. Germline CDR1 MNHEY, CDR2 SVGAGI. This CDR3 comprises 15 residues.

This clone was found once. The chain uses TRBV11-3 and TRBJ2-3, with TRBD2 matching 10 bases. This CDR3 is built from 14 residues. V dropped 3 bases and J dropped 6; count of bases not matched to a gene: 3. Germline-derived CDR1 and CDR2 are SGHNT and YENEEA. CDR3: CASSFLAGDDTQYF. CDR3 coding DNA: TGTGCCAGCAGCTTCCTAGCGGGGGATGATACGCAGTATTTT.

This clone has just one count. The V and J genes are TRBV30 and TRBJ2-2; D not certain. CDR3 length: 12 amino acids. Germline V lookup: CDR1 GTSNPN, CDR2 SVGIG (reference sequence). Trimming took off 5 bases at V and 4 bases at J, with 8 bases between the two ends. CDR3 sequence reads: CAWSLSTGELFF. The CDR3 coding sequence is TGTGCCTGGTCGCTCTCCACCGGGGAGCTGTTTTTT. The full variable domain, rest sourced from reference TRBV30 and TRBJ2-2, is SQTIHQWPATLVQPVGSPLSLECTVEGTSNPNLYWYRQAAGRGLQLLFYSVGIGQISSEVPQNLSASRPQDRQFILSSKKLLLSDSGFYLCAWSLSTGELFFGEGSRLTVL.

V is TRBV27 and J is TRBJ1-6, with TRBD1 as a possible D gene (5 bases). V was pared by 4 bases and J by 13 bases, with 11 bases between. Germline V gives CDR1 MNHEY, CDR2 SMNVEV (reference sequence). The CDR3 is 12 amino acids. CDR3 residues: CASSSRGWPLHF. The DNA for the CDR3 is TGTGCCAGCAGTTCACGGGGGTGGCCCCTCCACTTT.

V and J are TRBV6-6 and TRBJ1-2, with D perhaps TRBD1 (6 bases). The CDR3 loop spans 15 amino acids. Germline V gene sequence: CDR1 MNHNY, CDR2 SVGAGI (reference sequence). V gave up 7 bases and J gave up 5 bases, with 20 bases separating them. The CDR3 DNA follows: TGTGCCAGCACTCCGAATGCGGGCAGGGGATATGGCTACACCTTC. Amino acids: CASTPNAGRGYGYTF.

The chain employs TRBV29-1 and TRBJ2-5; no definite D call. With 1 base removed from V and 2 bases from J, the gap between germline ends came to 17 bases. The CDR3 has 16 amino acids. The germline gives CDR1 SQVTM, CDR2 ANQGSEA. The CDR3 nucleotides read TGCAGCGTTGAAGGATCTCCCTGGACCCCACAAGAGACCCAGTACTTC. Amino acid sequence: CSVEGSPWTPQETQYF.

The V gene is TRBV19, the J gene TRBJ2-1; 8 nucleotides agree with TRBD1. V lost 7 bases to trimming and J lost 9 bases; unmatched junction nucleotides: 5. CDR3 length: 12 residues. Germline V CDR1 and CDR2: LNHDA, SQIVND (reference sequence). The CDR3 here is CASNLQGGEQFF. DNA for the CDR3: TGTGCCAGTAATTTACAGGGGGGTGAGCAGTTCTTC.

V usage is TRBV28 and J usage is TRBJ2-7; D ambiguous. V was shortened by 10 bases and J by 3 bases, with 10 bases between the two germline ends. Looked up from germline, CDR1 is MDHEN and CDR2 is SYDVKM. The CDR3 runs 11 residues. The CDR3 region has the DNA TGTGCCATACACAGCAACTACGAGCAGTACTTC. Translation gives CAIHSNYEQYF. Based on the CDR3 plus reference TRBV28 and TRBJ2-7, the full variable domain is DVKVTQSSRYLVKRTGEKVFLECVQDMDHENMFWYRQDPGLGLRLIYFSYDVKMKEKGDIPEGYSVSREKKERFSLILESASTNQTSMYLCAIHSNYEQYFGPGTRLTVT.